Listed here are 27 T cell receptor beta chains from one sample, sequenced in a study of cytomegalovirus exposure and HLA in healthy donors. Amplification used 60 Vbeta primers and 13 Jbeta primers. The assay was immunoSEQ multiplex PCR, and TCRdb's table has in-frame clones only and misses some. The sample records about 140,000 clones, 70% to 85% being singletons. Input material: PBMCs. All receptors derive from a woman aged 40 to 49 in good health and CMV-seronegative.

V and J are TRBV2 and TRBJ1-1; D perhaps matches TRBD1 (6 bases). V lost 7 bases to trimming and J lost 0 bases, with 18 bases between them. This CDR3 comprises 16 residues. Germline V CDR1 and CDR2: SNHLY, FYNNEI. In DNA, the CDR3 is TGTGCCAGCACCGAGGGGGGGGCCCGGATGAACACTGAAGCTTTCTTT. It codes for CASTEGGARMNTEAFF.

The rearrangement joins TRBV7-2 to TRBJ1-3; perhaps TRBD1 as D (5 bases). Germline V gene data show CDR1 as SGHTA and CDR2 as FQGNSA. The CDR3 is 13 amino acids. V was cut by 6 bases and J by 2 bases, with 8 bases left in between. The CDR3 bases are TGTGCCAGCAGGGGGCAAACTGGAAACACCATATATTTT. Amino acids: CASRGQTGNTIYF.

The genes are TRBV18 and TRBJ2-1; TRBD1 matches at 9 bases. This CDR3 has 13 residues. The germline gives CDR1 KGHSH, CDR2 LQKENI. The ends lost 0 bases at V and 12 bases at J; junction bases unmatched: 3. This CDR3 reads CASSPPGQGGQFF. The CDR3 DNA is TGTGCCAGCTCACCACCGGGACAGGGTGGGCAGTTCTTC.

The rearrangement uses TRBV2 and TRBJ2-2, with 7 bases aligning to TRBD1. This CDR3 region has 15 residues. CDR1 and CDR2 (germline): SNHLY, FYNNEI. Trimming removed 9 bases from V and 6 bases from J; junction bases left unmatched: 13. CDR3 sequence (DNA): TGTGCCAGACCTGTGACAGGGACGGCCCCCGGGGAGCTGTTTTTT. This encodes CARPVTGTAPGELFF.

This clone was picked up a small number of times. J is TRBJ2-7 and V is TRBV18; no firm D call. Germline V lookup: CDR1 KGHSH, CDR2 LQKENI. The V end was cut by 0 bases, the J end by 7 bases, with 13 bases between. The CDR3 consists of 14 residues. The CDR3, as DNA: TGTGCCAGCTCACCACCCACTGGAGTGACGGAGCAGTACTTC. Protein: CASSPPTGVTEQYF.

This chain connects TRBV9 to TRBJ2-5; 8 nucleotides match TRBD2. This CDR3 is built from 15 residues. The J segment lost 5 bases and the V segment lost 4 bases, leaving 10 bases of the junction unmatched. From germline, CDR1 is SGDLS and CDR2 YYNGEE. Here the CDR3 reads CASSPRWSGSETQYF. In DNA, the CDR3 is TGTGCCAGCAGCCCCCGCTGGAGCGGGAGTGAGACCCAGTACTTC. The variable domain in full, with the rest retrieved from reference TRBV9 and TRBJ2-5, is DSGVTQTPKHLITATGQRVTLRCSPRSGDLSVYWYQQSLDQGLQFLIQYYNGEERAKGNILERFSAQQFPDLHSELNLSSLELGDSALYFCASSPRWSGSETQYFGPGTRLLVL.

V is TRBV2 and J is TRBJ1-5; D is ambiguous. V was clipped by 6 bases and J by 5 bases, with 11 bases between them. There are 13 residues in the CDR3. Germline CDR1 and CDR2: SNHLY and FYNNEI. The CDR3 protein is CASSGEGHQPQHF. CDR3 bases: TGTGCCAGCAGCGGGGAGGGTCATCAGCCCCAGCATTTT.

This clone came up once. The V call is TRBV11-2, the J call TRBJ2-1, with D maybe TRBD1 (6 bases). The ends were cut back, 5 bases at V and 9 bases at J, with 20 bases in the middle. Per the germline V gene, CDR1 is SGHAT and CDR2 is FQNNGV. The CDR3 extends over 15 amino acids. The CDR3 loop is CASSPQVLDSSEQFF. The CDR3 region has the DNA TGTGCCAGCAGCCCCCAGGTTTTGGACAGTAGTGAGCAGTTCTTC.

This rearrangement joins TRBV28 to TRBJ2-7; 8 nucleotides agree with TRBD2. Trimming removed 7 bases from V and 3 bases from J; junction bases left unmatched: 14. Germline CDR1 reads MDHEN; CDR2 reads SYDVKM. The CDR3 totals 16 residues. CDR3 coding DNA: TGTGCCAGCACCGAGAGGGGAGCGGGAGCCCTCTACGAGCAGTACTTC. Its protein product is CASTERGAGALYEQYF. The full variable domain, with the rest looked up from reference TRBV28 and TRBJ2-7, is DVKVTQSSRYLVKRTGEKVFLECVQDMDHENMFWYRQDPGLGLRLIYFSYDVKMKEKGDIPEGYSVSREKKERFSLILESASTNQTSMYLCASTERGAGALYEQYFGPGTRLTVT.

The V gene is TRBV7-9, the J gene TRBJ2-7, with 9 bases identical to TRBD2. CDR3 length: 18 amino acids. Losses at the gene ends were 5 bases for V and 1 base for J; bases not matched to a gene: 15. CDR1 SEHNR and CDR2 FQNEAQ come from the germline V gene (reference sequence). The CDR3 protein is CASSIYRPGTSHSYEQYF. In DNA form, the CDR3 reads TGTGCCAGCAGCATATACCGACCCGGGACTAGCCATTCCTACGAGCAGTACTTC.

The rearrangement links TRBV21-1 to TRBJ1-4; the table names TRBD1, a call not compared with the DNA. TRBV21-1 is a listed pseudogene. This CDR3 region has 20 residues. CDR3 sequence: CASSKEHSDTAQATNEKLFF. CDR3 bases: TGTGCCAGCAGCAAAGAACACAGTGATACCGCCCAAGCAACTAATGAAAAACTGTTTTTT.

This chain links TRBV27 with TRBJ2-7, with TRBD2 identical over 7 bases. This CDR3 has 16 residues. The V gene end was trimmed by 1 base and the J gene end by 5 bases; junction bases not matched to a gene: 11. Germline CDR1 MNHEY, CDR2 SMNVEV (reference sequence). DNA of the CDR3: TGTGCCAGCAGTTTATTAGTTGGACTAGAGCAAAACGAGCAGTACTTC. Amino acid sequence: CASSLLVGLEQNEQYF.

This chain joins TRBV5-6 and TRBJ2-5; D call uncertain. Deletions cut 0 bases from V and 1 base from J, with 7 bases between. This CDR3 is 14 amino acids long. CDR1 is SGHDT and CDR2 is YYEEEE in the germline V gene. CDR3 sequence: CASSLGSVQETQYF. The CDR3 DNA is TGTGCCAGCAGCTTGGGTTCGGTCCAAGAGACCCAGTACTTC.

The genes are TRBV7-2 and TRBJ2-7; weak D call: TRBD1 (6 bases). The germline V gene encodes CDR1 SGHTA and CDR2 FQGNSA. This CDR3 has 14 amino acids. V was cut by 2 bases and J by 3 bases, with 11 bases left in between. The CDR3 DNA is TGTGCCAGCAGCTTAAGACAGGAGATCTACGAGCAGTACTTC. Translated, it gives CASSLRQEIYEQYF.

The V and J genes are TRBV7-2 and TRBJ2-7; D remains ambiguous. Trimming took off 1 base at V and 4 bases at J, with 11 bases between the two ends. The CDR3 consists of 14 residues. CDR1 is SGHTA and CDR2 is FQGNSA in the germline V gene. The CDR3 here is CASSLGGSKYEQYF. The CDR3 DNA sequence: TGTGCCAGCAGCTTAGGTGGCAGTAAATACGAGCAGTACTTC. The complete variable domain, with remaining parts taken from reference TRBV7-2 and TRBJ2-7, reads GAGVSQSPSNKVTEKGKDVELRCDPISGHTALYWYRQSLGQGLEFLIYFQGNSAPDKSGLPSDRFSAERTGGSVSTLTIQRTQQEDSAVYLCASSLGGSKYEQYFGPGTRLTVT.

The chain uses TRBV7-8 and TRBJ2-5; TRBD2 aligns across 7 bases. The CDR3 is 14 residues long. The trim removed 2 bases at V and 2 bases at J, leaving 2 bases unmatched. Germline CDR1 SGHVS, CDR2 FQNEAQ. CDR3: CASSLSGLQETQYF. CDR3 coding DNA: TGTGCCAGCAGCTTATCGGGACTACAAGAGACCCAGTACTTC. The entire variable domain, with the rest obtained from reference TRBV7-8 and TRBJ2-5, is as follows: GAGVSQSPRYKVAKRGQDVALRCDPISGHVSLFWYQQALGQGPEFLTYFQNEAQLDKSGLPSDRFFAERPEGSVSTLKIQRTQQEDSAVYLCASSLSGLQETQYFGPGTRLLVL.

The rearrangement uses TRBV5-1 and TRBJ2-5, with TRBD1 as a possible D gene (6 bases). Germline CDR1 SGHRS, CDR2 YFSETQ. This CDR3 is 15 amino acids long. V was trimmed by 3 bases and J by 4 bases, leaving 16 bases between them. The CDR3 loop is CASSWTTGLGETQYF. As DNA, the CDR3 is TGCGCCAGCAGCTGGACCACAGGGTTGGGAGAGACCCAGTACTTC.

V and J are TRBV12-5 and TRBJ2-5; TRBD1 aligns across 10 bases. Germline assignment: CDR1 LGHNT and CDR2 FRNRAP. Germline trimming cut 1 base from V and 5 bases from J; bases unmatched to any gene: 10. CDR3 size: 17 residues. CDR3 in amino acids: CASGLGTRQGAGETQYF. CDR3 bases: TGTGCTAGTGGTTTGGGGACCCGACAGGGGGCGGGGGAGACCCAGTACTTC.

The chain uses TRBV27 and TRBJ1-2; maybe TRBD1 (6 bases). CDR1 MNHEY and CDR2 SMNVEV come from the germline V gene (reference sequence). Deletions cut 7 bases from V and 8 bases from J, with 20 bases between. The CDR3 is made up of 14 amino acids. CDR3 in amino acids: CASTSLGGRLGYTF. CDR3 in DNA: TGTGCCAGCACCTCTTTGGGGGGGCGACTAGGCTACACCTTC.

This chain joins TRBV9 and TRBJ2-3; D perhaps matches TRBD2 (6 bases). Germline V gene sequence: CDR1 SGDLS, CDR2 YYNGEE. V lost 0 bases, J lost 4 bases, and 9 bases lay in between. The CDR3 is 14 residues long. The CDR3 coding sequence is TGTGCCAGCAGCGTAGACGGGAGTTCAGATACGCAGTATTTT. Protein: CASSVDGSSDTQYF.

A remark on this clone: A read error may produce the germline difference seen at one junction end. The V and J genes are TRBV7-9 and TRBJ2-7, with 7 bases fitting TRBD1. The germline V gene encodes CDR1 SEHNR and CDR2 FQNEAQ (reference sequence). The CDR3 length is 15 residues. The CDR3 reads CSSSIGTVGAYEQYF. The CDR3 DNA sequence: TGTTCCAGCAGCATAGGGACAGTCGGTGCCTACGAGCAGTACTTC.

The chain is built from TRBV18 and TRBJ1-5; D remains ambiguous. Germline V gene sequence: CDR1 KGHSH, CDR2 LQKENI. With 5 bases removed from V and 5 bases from J, the gap between germline ends came to 16 bases. The CDR3 is 15 residues long. CDR3 sequence (DNA): TGTGCCAGCTCATCAAGTTGGCAGGTTTATCAGCCCCAGCATTTT. This translates into CASSSSWQVYQPQHF.

The chain joins TRBV27 to TRBJ1-2; 7 bases are shared with TRBD1. The length of the CDR3 is 14 residues. Germline V CDR1 and CDR2: MNHEY, SMNVEV (reference sequence). After removal of 4 bases from V and 6 bases from J, the junction contained 8 bases not matched to a gene. CDR3 sequence: CASSSRQGGHGYTF. CDR3 DNA: TGTGCCAGCAGTTCCAGACAGGGCGGCCATGGCTACACCTTC.

The count of this clone is one. V usage is TRBV7-2 and J usage is TRBJ1-1, with TRBD1 matching over 8 bases. The CDR3 runs 16 residues. The V and J ends lost 0 bases and 6 bases, in that order; junction bases with no gene match: 9. Germline CDR1 SGHTA, CDR2 FQGNSA. The CDR3 here is CASSLARGSGGAEAFF. CDR3 nucleotide sequence: TGTGCCAGCAGCTTAGCGCGTGGTTCAGGGGGCGCTGAAGCTTTCTTT.

This clone was picked up a small number of times. J is TRBJ1-5 and V is TRBV6-1; D is uncertain. The germline CDR1 and CDR2 sequences are MNHNS and SASEGT. Between the trimmed V and J ends, which lost 4 bases and 2 bases, there was a span of 9 bases. The length of the CDR3 is 14 residues. The CDR3 spells CASSALRGNQPQHF. In DNA, the CDR3 is TGTGCCAGCAGTGCCCTACGGGGCAATCAGCCCCAGCATTTT.

The V and J genes are TRBV7-2 and TRBJ2-5, with 10 positions matching TRBD1. CDR3 size: 16 residues. The germline V gene encodes CDR1 SGHTA and CDR2 FQGNSA. Trimming cost V 5 bases and J 3 bases; bases outside gene matches: 9. In DNA form, the CDR3 reads TGTGCCAGCAGCCTCGGAACCGGGACAGGGGAAGAGACCCAGTACTTC. Translating gives CASSLGTGTGEETQYF.

This chain joins TRBV5-1 and TRBJ1-5, with unresolved D. Trimming cost V 5 bases and J 6 bases, with 18 bases left between them. This CDR3 has 15 amino acids. CDR1 is SGHRS, CDR2 YFSETQ, per germline. The CDR3 nucleotides are TGCGCCAGCAGTTTGACGGGGAGGACGGGTCAGCCCCAGCATTTT. Its protein is CASSLTGRTGQPQHF.